These 3 T cell receptor beta chains share one sample of origin, sequenced in a study (dated by TCRdb to the mid-2010s). Library preparation was by multiplex PCR. Instrument used: Ion Torrent PGM. For the approximately 25-patient analysis, adaptor-ligated barcode primers were used to amplify TRBV12-4/TRBJ1-2 clonotypes. The raw public reads went through TCRdb reprocessing: fastp at Q25, MiXCR clone calling, in-frame beta chains kept. All rows with the same CDR3 protein become a single entry with the most common DNA and genes. This sample has 800 to 950 distinct CDR3 sequences in its table, and around 13% of those were observed once. Together, the top ten hold around 39% of the sample. Sequenced: naive CD4+ T cells sorted from blood. The cell subset or site label on this specimen signifies: naive CD4+ T cells, CD4+CD45RA+CD25-. The receptors come from a female donor with breast cancer.

This clonotype was detected many times. The gene calls are TRBV12-3 or TRBV12-4 and TRBJ1-2, with D possibly being TRBD1 (6 bases). V lost 8 bases and J lost 7, with 14 bases in between. The CDR3 sequence is 12 residues long. CDR3 protein: CASGLDSLGYTF. CDR3 nucleotide sequence: TGTGCCAGCGGACTGGACAGCCTTGGCTACACCTTC.

In this sample, this clonotype is medium-sized (0.01 to 0.1%). The gene calls are TRBV12-3 or TRBV12-4 and TRBJ1-2, with TRBD1 matching over 9 bases. V shed 6 bases and J 4 bases; nucleotides not matched to a gene: 9. The CDR3 spans 15 residues. CDR3 nucleotides: TGTGCCAGCAGGCCGGGACAGGGTGGGTCCTATGGCTACACCTTC. Translated, it gives CASRPGQGGSYGYTF.

This clonotype is labeled as medium-sized (0.01 to 0.1%). V usage is TRBV12-3 or TRBV12-4 and J usage is TRBJ1-2; 7 bases are shared with TRBD1. This CDR3 comprises 13 residues. V lost 6 bases to trimming and J lost 2 bases; unmatched junction nucleotides: 3. The CDR3 nucleotides read TGTGCCAGCAGGCCGACAGGGAACTATGGCTACACCTTC. Translation: CASRPTGNYGYTF.